This T cell receptor beta chain appears in the sequencing data of a study of identical twins. Each CDR3 protein gets one entry after TCRdb re-called the 5' RACE reads with MiXCR. Of 350,000 to 500,000 distinct CDR3 sequences listed, around a sixth are singletons. Study-level points and caveats: Insertions were reduced in abundant cord blood beta clonotypes but not in memory repertoires.

About this clonotype: The target antigen is unknown.

What was sequenced was naive T cells sorted from blood. This receptor was obtained from a man in his fifties or sixties in good health.

CDR3 sequence (DNA): TGTGCCAGCAGCTTTAACGGGAGTCCATCCTACGAGCAGTACTTC. Translated, it gives CASSFNGSPSYEQYF. V and J are TRBV7-2 and TRBJ2-7; possible D gene TRBD2, 6 bases. The CDR3 loop spans 15 amino acids. Germline V lookup: CDR1 SGHTA, CDR2 FQGNSA. The V gene lost 3 bases and the J gene lost 1 base, with 13 bases spanning the gap.